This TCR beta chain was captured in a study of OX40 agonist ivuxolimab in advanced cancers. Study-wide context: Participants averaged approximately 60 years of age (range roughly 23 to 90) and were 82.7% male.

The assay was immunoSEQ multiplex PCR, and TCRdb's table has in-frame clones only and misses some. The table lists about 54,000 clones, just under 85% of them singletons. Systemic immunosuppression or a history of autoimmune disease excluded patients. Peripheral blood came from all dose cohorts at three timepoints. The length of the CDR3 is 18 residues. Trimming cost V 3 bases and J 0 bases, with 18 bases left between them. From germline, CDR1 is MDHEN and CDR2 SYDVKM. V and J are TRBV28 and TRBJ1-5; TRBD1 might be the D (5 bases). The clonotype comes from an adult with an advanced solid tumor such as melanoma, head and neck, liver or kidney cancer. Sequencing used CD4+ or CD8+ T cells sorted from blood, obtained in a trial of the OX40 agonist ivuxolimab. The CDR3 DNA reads TGTGCCAGCAGTTTGCAACAGGCAGACCTTAATAGCAATCAGCCCCAGCATTTT. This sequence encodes CASSLQQADLNSNQPQHF.